This T cell receptor (beta chain) was sequenced for a study of cytomegalovirus exposure and HLA in healthy donors. Overall study findings and caveats: Likely technical artifact: a cluster of highly shared sequence variants.

About this clone itself: Its specificity is unknown.

Primers for the PCR totalled 60 Vbeta and 13 Jbeta. The assay was immunoSEQ multiplex PCR, and TCRdb's table has in-frame clones only and misses some. The data show approximately 150,000 clones, roughly 77% seen once. Trimming at V came to 5 bases and at J to 7 bases, leaving 16 bases not matched to a gene. Per the germline V gene, CDR1 is MNHEY and CDR2 is SMNVEV (reference sequence). The length of the CDR3 is 17 residues. The chain joins TRBV27 to TRBJ1-4; 7 bases fit TRBD1. The receptor's source is a male donor in good health and CMV-seronegative. Source material: PBMCs. CDR3 sequence reads: CASSSDPRQGWGEKLFF. The CDR3 DNA reads as TGTGCCAGCAGTAGCGATCCCAGACAGGGATGGGGTGAAAAACTGTTTTTT.